The clone carrying this TCR beta chain has a single count. Its cognate antigen is unknown. This sample was taken from a study of T cells in narcolepsy. TCRdb keeps only in-frame clones here, not all; method: immunoSEQ multiplex PCR. The sample records about 35,000 clones, roughly 77% being singletons. Study-level results: Reportedly, autoreactive clonotypes were serially detected in patients' blood but not controls'.

The germline gives CDR1 MNHEY, CDR2 SVGAGI. V lost 2 bases and J 3 bases, leaving 6 bases between the germline ends. This CDR3 spans 13 amino acids. The receptor comes from a human donor in good health. V usage is TRBV6-5 and J usage is TRBJ2-3, with D perhaps given as TRBD1 or TRBD2 (5 bases each). Source material: memory (CD45RA-) CD4+ T cells from blood. The CDR3 region has the DNA TGTGCCAGCAGTTACGGGGGAACAGATACGCAGTATTTT. Protein product: CASSYGGTDTQYF.